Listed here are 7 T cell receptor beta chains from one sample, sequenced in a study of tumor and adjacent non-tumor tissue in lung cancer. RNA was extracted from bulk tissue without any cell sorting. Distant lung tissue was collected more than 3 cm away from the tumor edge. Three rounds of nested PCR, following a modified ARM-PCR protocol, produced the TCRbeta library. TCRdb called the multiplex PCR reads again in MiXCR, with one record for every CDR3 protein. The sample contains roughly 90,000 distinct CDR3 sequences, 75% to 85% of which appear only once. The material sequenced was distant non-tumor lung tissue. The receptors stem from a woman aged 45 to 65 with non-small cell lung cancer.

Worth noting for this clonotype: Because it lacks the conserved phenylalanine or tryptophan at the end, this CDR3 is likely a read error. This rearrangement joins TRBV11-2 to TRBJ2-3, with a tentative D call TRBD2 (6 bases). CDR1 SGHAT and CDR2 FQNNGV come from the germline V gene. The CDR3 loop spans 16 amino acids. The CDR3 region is CTSSLGVLTSIDTQYV. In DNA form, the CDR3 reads TGTACCAGCAGCTTAGGGGTCCTAACTAGCATAGATACGCAGTATGTT.

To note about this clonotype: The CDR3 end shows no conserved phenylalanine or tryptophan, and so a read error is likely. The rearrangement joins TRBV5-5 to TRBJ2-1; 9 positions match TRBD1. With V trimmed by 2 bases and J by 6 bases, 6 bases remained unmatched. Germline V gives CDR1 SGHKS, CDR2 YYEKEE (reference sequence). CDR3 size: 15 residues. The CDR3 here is CASSFGQGTGNEQFL. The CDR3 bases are TGTGCCAGCAGCTTCGGACAGGGGACTGGCAATGAGCAGTTCTTA.

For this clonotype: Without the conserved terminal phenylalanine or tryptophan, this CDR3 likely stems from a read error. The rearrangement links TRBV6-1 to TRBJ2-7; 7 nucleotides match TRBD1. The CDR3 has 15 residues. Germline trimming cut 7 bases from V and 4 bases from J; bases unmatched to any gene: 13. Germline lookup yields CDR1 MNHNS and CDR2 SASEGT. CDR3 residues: CASILLRDRVYEQYS. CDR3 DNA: TGTGCCAGCATACTCCTACGAGACAGGGTTTACGAGCAGTACTCC.

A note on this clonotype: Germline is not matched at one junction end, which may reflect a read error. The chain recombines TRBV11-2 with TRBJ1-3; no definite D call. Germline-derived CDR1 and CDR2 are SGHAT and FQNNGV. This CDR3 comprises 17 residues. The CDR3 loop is CAGSFSSDRFSENTIYF. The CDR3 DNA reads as TGTGCCGGCAGCTTCTCTTCCGACCGATTCTCTGAAAACACCATATATTTT.

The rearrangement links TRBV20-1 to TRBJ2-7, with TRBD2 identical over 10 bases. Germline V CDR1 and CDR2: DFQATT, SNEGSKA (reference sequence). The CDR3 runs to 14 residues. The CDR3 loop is CTASLAGEHYEQYF. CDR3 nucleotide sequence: TGCACTGCCAGTCTAGCGGGAGAGCATTACGAGCAGTACTTC.

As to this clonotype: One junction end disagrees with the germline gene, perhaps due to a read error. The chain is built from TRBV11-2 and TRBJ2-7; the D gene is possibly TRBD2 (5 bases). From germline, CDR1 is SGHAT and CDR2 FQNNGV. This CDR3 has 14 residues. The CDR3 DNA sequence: TGTGCCAGCAGCTTGAGCGGAATTACCAACGAACAGTACTTC. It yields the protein CASSLSGITNEQYF. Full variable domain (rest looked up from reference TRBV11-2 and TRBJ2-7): EAGVAQSPRYKIIEKRQSVAFWCNPISGHATLYWYQQILGQGPKLLIQFQNNGVVDDSQLPKDRFSAERLKGVDSTLKIQPAKLEDSAVYLCASSLSGITNEQYFGPGTRLTVT.

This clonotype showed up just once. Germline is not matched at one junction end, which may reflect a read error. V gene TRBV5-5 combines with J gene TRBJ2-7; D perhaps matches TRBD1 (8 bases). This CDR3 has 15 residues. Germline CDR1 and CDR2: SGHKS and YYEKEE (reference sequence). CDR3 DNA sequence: TGTGCCGGCAGCGCGAACAGGGGGGGGGCGGACGAGCAGTACTTC. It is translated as CAGSANRGGADEQYF.